A single sample is the source of the 13 T cell receptor beta chains below, sequenced in a study of cytomegalovirus exposure and HLA in healthy donors. Primers included in the PCR were 60 Vbeta and 13 Jbeta primers. Here immunoSEQ multiplex PCR was the method, and the copy in TCRdb shows in-frame clones only, minus some. The sample contains fewer than 250,000 clones, around four fifths of which appear only once. Sequencing was performed on PBMCs. The receptors originated from a boy aged 2 to 10 in good health and CMV-seronegative.

This sequence joins TRBV29-1 and TRBJ2-1, with D possibly being TRBD2 (6 bases). The CDR3 loop spans 13 amino acids. Trimming cost V 0 bases and J 6 bases, with 9 bases left between them. Germline CDR1 and CDR2: SQVTM and ANQGSEA. The CDR3 loop is CSVEEGTSNEQFF. The CDR3 nucleotides read TGCAGCGTTGAAGAGGGGACTTCCAATGAGCAGTTCTTC.

The chain joins TRBV21-1 to TRBJ1-1. TRBV21-1 is classified as a pseudogene. The CDR3 spans 15 residues. The CDR3, as DNA: TGTGCCAGCAGCAATTCGGGGACTGCGAACACTGAAGCTTTCTTT. Its protein is CASSNSGTANTEAFF.

This clone was observed a single time. The chain has TRBV23-1 and TRBJ1-3; D remains unclear. TRBV23-1 is noted as an ORF with a role that remains uncertain. This CDR3 region has 12 residues. Trimming pared 5 bases from V and 7 bases from J, leaving 9 bases between. The CDR3: CASSTSCNTIYF. In DNA form, the CDR3 reads TGCGCCAGCAGTACCAGTTGTAACACCATATATTTT.

This clone showed up just once. The chain recombines TRBV9 with TRBJ2-1; TRBD2 might be the D (6 bases). Per the germline V gene, CDR1 is SGDLS and CDR2 is YYNGEE. The CDR3 totals 12 residues. Trimming took 3 bases from V and 8 from J, leaving 9 bases between them. CDR3 protein: CASSGGEDEQFF. The CDR3 DNA reads as TGTGCCAGCAGCGGGGGGGAGGATGAGCAGTTCTTC.

The table lists this clone with a few counts. The chain recombines TRBV7-6 with TRBJ1-1, with no clear D. Germline CDR1 SGHVS, CDR2 FNYEAQ. The CDR3 runs 14 residues. Trimming took 1 base from V and 0 from J, leaving 6 bases between them. CDR3 in DNA: TGTGCCAGCAGCTTAGGGCACCTGAACACTGAAGCTTTCTTT. This gives the protein CASSLGHLNTEAFF.

Details on this clone: Since a much larger clone is just one base distant, this may be a read error. The chain carries TRBV25-1 and TRBJ1-1; the D gene is possibly TRBD1 (5 bases). The CDR3 totals 12 residues. Deletions cut 6 bases from V and 0 bases from J, with 5 bases between. Germline CDR1 MGHDK, CDR2 SYGVNS. In DNA form, the CDR3 reads TGTGCCAGCAGGGACATGAACACTGAAGCTTTCTTT. Its protein product is CASRDMNTEAFF.

Of note for this clone: Within the sample, other DNA sequences also encode this same CDR3. The J gene is TRBJ1-6, the V gene TRBV27; 7 bases fit TRBD1. There are 14 residues in the CDR3. With V trimmed by 4 bases and J by 3 bases, 0 bases remained unmatched. Per germline, CDR1 MNHEY and CDR2 SMNVEV (reference sequence). The CDR3 reads CASSWDSYNSPLHF. CDR3 nucleotides: TGTGCCAGCAGTTGGGACAGCTATAATTCACCCCTCCACTTT.

V and J are TRBV9 and TRBJ2-7; tentative D call: TRBD1 (7 bases). The CDR3 is 13 residues long. V lost 4 bases and J lost 2, with 10 bases in between. The germline V gene has CDR1 SGDLS and CDR2 YYNGEE. In nucleotides, the CDR3 is TGTGCCAGCAGCCCAGGGGGGACCTACGAGCAGTACTTC. It codes for CASSPGGTYEQYF.

The chain carries TRBV9 and TRBJ1-4, with 8 bases fitting TRBD1. V lost 4 bases and J lost 8; bases outside the gene matches: 13. This CDR3 has 16 amino acids. CDR1 and CDR2 from the germline V gene are SGDLS and YYNGEE. The CDR3: CASSTSPGTGREKLFF. In DNA form, the CDR3 reads TGTGCCAGCAGCACCTCCCCCGGGACAGGCCGCGAAAAACTGTTTTTT. The full variable domain, completed using reference TRBV9 and TRBJ1-4, is DSGVTQTPKHLITATGQRVTLRCSPRSGDLSVYWYQQSLDQGLQFLIQYYNGEERAKGNILERFSAQQFPDLHSELNLSSLELGDSALYFCASSTSPGTGREKLFFGSGTQLSVL.

The rearrangement uses TRBV30 and TRBJ1-1; no clear D. The germline gives CDR1 GTSNPN, CDR2 SVGIG (reference sequence). The CDR3 runs to 15 residues. Trimming pared 2 bases from V and 5 bases from J, leaving 18 bases between. The CDR3, as DNA: TGTGCCTGGAGTTACCGCCTCTCCCGGGAAACTGAAGCTTTCTTT. Protein product: CAWSYRLSRETEAFF.

V gene TRBV5-6 combines with J gene TRBJ2-3, with 12 bases matching TRBD2. The CDR3 is 16 residues long. V was clipped by 0 bases and J by 1 base; unmatched bases: 0. The germline CDR1 and CDR2 sequences are SGHDT and YYEEEE. The CDR3 DNA is TGTGCCAGCAGCTTGGGGACTAGCGGGGGCACAGATACGCAGTATTTT. Amino acids: CASSLGTSGGTDTQYF.

The rearrangement links TRBV2 to TRBJ2-2; TRBD2 matches at 12 bases. Unmatched junction bases numbered 9, after V lost 0 bases and J lost 4 bases. This CDR3 comprises 19 residues. CDR1 is SNHLY and CDR2 is FYNNEI in the germline V gene. CDR3 nucleotide sequence: TGTGCCAGCAGTGAAGCGGTACTAGCGGGAGGTATGGGCACCGGGGAGCTGTTTTTT. Its protein product is CASSEAVLAGGMGTGELFF. Full variable domain (rest looked up from reference TRBV2 and TRBJ2-2): EPEVTQTPSHQVTQMGQEVILRCVPISNHLYFYWYRQILGQKVEFLVSFYNNEISEKSEIFDDQFSVERPDGSNFTLKIRSTKLEDSAMYFCASSEAVLAGGMGTGELFFGEGSRLTVL.

The chain joins TRBV7-6 to TRBJ1-1; 8 nucleotides align to TRBD1. CDR1 and CDR2 from the germline V gene are SGHVS and FNYEAQ. V lost 5 bases and J lost 4; bases outside the gene matches: 12. There are 16 residues in the CDR3. The DNA of the CDR3 is TGTGCCAGCAGCCCCATGACAGGGGAGGGGGTCACTGAAGCTTTCTTT. It yields the protein CASSPMTGEGVTEAFF. Full variable domain (outside the CDR3, taken from reference TRBV7-6 and TRBJ1-1): GAGVSQSPRYKVTKRGQDVALRCDPISGHVSLYWYRQALGQGPEFLTYFNYEAQQDKSGLPNDRFSAERPEGSISTLTIQRTEQRDSAMYRCASSPMTGEGVTEAFFGQGTRLTVV.